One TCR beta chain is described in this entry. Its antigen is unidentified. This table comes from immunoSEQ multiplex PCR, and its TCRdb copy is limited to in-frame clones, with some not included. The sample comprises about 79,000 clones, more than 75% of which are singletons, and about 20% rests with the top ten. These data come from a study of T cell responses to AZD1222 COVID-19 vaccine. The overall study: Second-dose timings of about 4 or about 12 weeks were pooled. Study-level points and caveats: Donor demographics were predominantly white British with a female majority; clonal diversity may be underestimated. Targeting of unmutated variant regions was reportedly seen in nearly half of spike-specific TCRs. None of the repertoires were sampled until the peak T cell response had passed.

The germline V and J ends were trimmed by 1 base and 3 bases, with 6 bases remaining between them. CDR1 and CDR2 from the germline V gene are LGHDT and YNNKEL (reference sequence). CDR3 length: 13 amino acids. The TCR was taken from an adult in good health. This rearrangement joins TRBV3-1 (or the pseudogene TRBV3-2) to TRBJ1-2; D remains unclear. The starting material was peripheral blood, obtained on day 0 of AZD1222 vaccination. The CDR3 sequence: CASSQGGYYGYTF. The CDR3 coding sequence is TGTGCCAGCAGCCAAGGGGGATACTATGGCTACACCTTC.